The clone carrying this TCR beta chain was detected many times. The source of the sample is a study of identical twins. TCRdb reanalysed the 5' RACE reads using MiXCR and keeps one entry per CDR3 protein. The table has just over 500,000 distinct CDR3 sequences, about 20% seen once. The same sample was also used in a study of T cells expressing NK-cell markers. That report adds: Repertoire data for TCR beta were derived from sorted T cells (CD3+CD56+NKG2C+, CD3+CD56+NKG2C- and CD3+CD56-NKG2C+). Eight donors were sequenced, seven testing HCMV-seropositive and one testing seronegative.

This TCR derives from a woman under 30 in good health. Sequencing used CD4+ T cells sorted from blood.

The CDR3 coding sequence is TGTGCCAGCAGTTACAACAGGGGCAATGAGCAGTTCTTC. Residues: CASSYNRGNEQFF. The chain links TRBV6-5 to TRBJ2-1; 7 bases fit TRBD1. V dropped 2 bases and J dropped 6; count of bases not matched to a gene: 1. Germline assignment: CDR1 MNHEY and CDR2 SVGAGI. The CDR3 totals 13 residues.